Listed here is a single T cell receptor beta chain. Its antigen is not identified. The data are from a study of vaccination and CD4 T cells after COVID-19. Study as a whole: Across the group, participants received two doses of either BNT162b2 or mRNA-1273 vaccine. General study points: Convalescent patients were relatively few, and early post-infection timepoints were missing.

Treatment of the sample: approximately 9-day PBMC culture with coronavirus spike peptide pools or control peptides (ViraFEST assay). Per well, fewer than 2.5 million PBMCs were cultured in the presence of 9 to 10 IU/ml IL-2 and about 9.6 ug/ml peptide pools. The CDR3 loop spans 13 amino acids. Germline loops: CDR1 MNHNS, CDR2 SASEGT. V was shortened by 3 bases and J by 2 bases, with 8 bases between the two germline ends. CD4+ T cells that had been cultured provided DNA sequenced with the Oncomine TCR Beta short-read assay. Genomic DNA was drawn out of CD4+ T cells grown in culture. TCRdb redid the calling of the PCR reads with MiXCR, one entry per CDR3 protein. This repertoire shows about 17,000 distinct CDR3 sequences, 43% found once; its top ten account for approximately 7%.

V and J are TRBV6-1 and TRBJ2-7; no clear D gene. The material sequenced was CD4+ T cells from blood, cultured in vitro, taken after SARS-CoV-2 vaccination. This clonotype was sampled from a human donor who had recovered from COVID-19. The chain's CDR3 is CASSDQFPYEQYF. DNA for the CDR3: TGTGCCAGCAGTGACCAGTTTCCCTACGAGCAGTACTTC.